The 22 T cell receptor beta chains presented below share a single source sample, sequenced in a study of early T cells in non-severe SARS-CoV-2 infection. TCRdb recomputed calls from the 5' RACE reads with MiXCR, one row per CDR3 protein. Of 30,000 to 35,000 distinct CDR3 sequences detected, 4% to 5% appear once; the ten largest clones hold about 5.5%. Sequenced: whole blood. The receptors come from an adult who was a healthcare worker with PCR-confirmed SARS-CoV-2 infection or an uninfected control (not recorded which).

This clonotype turned up a few times. The gene calls are TRBV5-5 and TRBJ2-7, with 7 positions matching TRBD1. Looked up from germline, CDR1 is SGHKS and CDR2 is YYEKEE (reference sequence). The CDR3 loop spans 15 amino acids. The junction had 6 bases not matched to a gene; V was cut back by 0 bases and J by 3 bases. CDR3 loop: CASSLETGNHYEQYF. DNA for the CDR3: TGTGCCAGCAGCTTGGAGACAGGGAATCACTACGAGCAGTACTTC.

This clonotype was observed many times. V is TRBV7-8 and J is TRBJ2-2; 11 bases are a match to TRBD2. Looked up from germline, CDR1 is SGHVS and CDR2 is FQNEAQ. The CDR3 length is 17 residues. V lost 3 bases to trimming and J lost 2 bases; unmatched junction nucleotides: 5. CDR3 bases: TGTGCCAGCAGCTTTCCGACTAGCGGGGCAAACACCGGGGAGCTGTTTTTT. This gives the protein CASSFPTSGANTGELFF.

This clonotype was seen repeatedly, ten times or more. The chain is built from TRBV29-1 and TRBJ2-7; 10 positions agree with TRBD1. The CDR3 runs 13 residues. CDR1 and CDR2 (germline): SQVTM, ANQGSEA. The V and J ends lost 2 bases and 6 bases, in that order; junction bases with no gene match: 4. The DNA for the CDR3 is TGCAGCGTTGAATTTGGGACAGGGGTCGAGCAGTACTTC. It encodes CSVEFGTGVEQYF.

This clonotype was seen many times. This chain uses TRBV24-1 with TRBJ2-1; tentative D call: TRBD1 (6 bases). The V end lost 1 base, the J end lost 4 bases, and 13 bases lay between the germline ends. CDR1 KGHDR and CDR2 SFDVKD come from the germline V gene. The CDR3 extends over 16 amino acids. The CDR3 sequence is CATSDFSDSPYNEQFF. Here the CDR3 DNA reads TGTGCCACCAGTGATTTTTCGGACAGCCCTTACAATGAGCAGTTCTTC.

This clonotype has at least ten counts. Here the CDR3 DNA reads TGTGCCAGCAGTTGGGGAGCGGGGGACCCTACCCTCCACTTT. Amino acids: CASSWGAGDPTLHF. This chain joins TRBV12-3 or TRBV12-4 and TRBJ1-6; tentative D call: TRBD1 (5 bases). CDR3 length equals 14 residues. V was trimmed by 4 bases and J by 14 bases, leaving 18 bases between them.

This clonotype showed up many times. CDR3 region: CASSPGSSYEQYF. The CDR3 nucleotides read TGCGCCAGCAGCCCCGGGAGCTCCTACGAGCAGTACTTC. The rearrangement joins TRBV5-1 to TRBJ2-7; possible D gene TRBD2, 6 bases. The CDR3 totals 13 residues. V was trimmed by 4 bases and J by 0 bases, leaving 8 bases between them. CDR1 is SGHRS, CDR2 YFSETQ, per germline. The variable domain in full, with the rest retrieved from reference TRBV5-1 and TRBJ2-7, is KAGVTQTPRYLIKTRGQQVTLSCSPISGHRSVSWYQQTPGQGLQFLFEYFSETQRNKGNFPGRFSGRQFSNSRSEMNVSTLELGDSALYLCASSPGSSYEQYFGPGTRLTVT.

In this sample, this clonotype turned up many times. The chain links TRBV14 to TRBJ2-1, with D tentatively TRBD2 (6 bases). The CDR3 loop spans 19 amino acids. Germline values: CDR1 SGHDN, CDR2 FVKESK. V lost 0 bases and J 3 bases, leaving 21 bases between the germline ends. CDR3 sequence reads: CASSQERGRTPRVYNEQFF. CDR3 coding DNA: TGTGCCAGCAGCCAAGAACGAGGGAGGACCCCCCGTGTCTACAATGAGCAGTTCTTC.

This clonotype showed up many times. The gene calls are TRBV18 and TRBJ2-5; tentatively, D is TRBD1 or TRBD2 (5 bases each). Germline loops: CDR1 KGHSH, CDR2 LQKENI. The CDR3 sequence is 15 residues long. V lost 0 bases to trimming and J lost 1 base, with 9 bases between them. CDR3 amino acids: CASSPPGRPQETQYF. For the CDR3, the DNA is TGTGCCAGCTCACCACCGGGACGGCCCCAAGAGACCCAGTACTTC.

The sample holds many counts of this clonotype. The V call is TRBV29-1, the J call TRBJ2-7; D gene unclear. The V gene lost 4 bases and the J gene lost 6 bases, with 10 bases spanning the gap. The CDR3 spans 11 residues. Per germline, CDR1 SQVTM and CDR2 ANQGSEA. The CDR3 nucleotides are TGCAGCGTTGGCAGGCCCTCCGAGCAGTACTTC. The encoded protein is CSVGRPSEQYF.

This clonotype appeared many times. The V gene is TRBV6-2 or TRBV6-3, the J gene TRBJ2-7; a possible D gene is TRBD1 (5 bases). Between the trimmed V and J ends, which lost 0 bases and 6 bases, there was a span of 21 bases. Germline V lookup: CDR1 MNHEY, CDR2 SVGEGT. The CDR3 contains 17 residues. The CDR3 spells CASSYSTAGRYSVEQYF. The CDR3 coding sequence is TGTGCCAGCAGTTACTCGACAGCTGGACGGTACTCGGTCGAGCAGTACTTC.

This clonotype was seen many times. The chain carries TRBV3-1 and TRBJ2-7; no clear D. Germline V gives CDR1 LGHDT, CDR2 YNNKEL (reference sequence). V shed 6 bases and J shed 6 bases, with 12 bases lying between them. The CDR3 contains 12 residues. CDR3 sequence reads: CASSQRWREQYF. For the CDR3, the DNA is TGTGCCAGCAGTCAGAGGTGGCGCGAGCAGTACTTC.

In its sample, this clonotype is medium-sized (0.01 to 0.1%). The J gene is TRBJ2-3, the V gene TRBV4-3; D is possibly TRBD1 or TRBD2 (5 bases each). CDR3 length: 14 amino acids. Germline V gene sequence: CDR1 LGHNA, CDR2 YSLEER. Trimming removed 1 base at V and 4 bases at J, with 9 bases between. The CDR3 loop is CASSQVGTSDTQYF. CDR3 bases: TGCGCCAGCAGCCAAGTGGGGACCTCAGATACGCAGTATTTT.

This clonotype was seen ten or more times. V usage is TRBV6-2 or TRBV6-3 and J usage is TRBJ2-5, with D tentatively TRBD1 (5 bases). In germline, CDR1 is MNHEY, CDR2 SVGEGT. Trimming stripped 6 bases from V and 5 bases from J, with 10 bases between. The CDR3 is made up of 12 amino acids. CDR3 in DNA: TGTGCCAGCAGAGAGACAGCGGAGACCCAGTACTTC. It is translated as CASRETAETQYF.

This clonotype was picked up many times. The rearrangement links TRBV7-2 to TRBJ2-7; TRBD1 matches at 10 bases. Trimming at V came to 5 bases and at J to 4 bases, leaving 8 bases not matched to a gene. CDR3 size: 15 residues. Germline V gene sequence: CDR1 SGHTA, CDR2 FQGNSA. The CDR3 region is CASSRTTGGAYEQYF. CDR3 bases: TGTGCCAGCAGCCGTACGACAGGGGGCGCGTACGAGCAGTACTTC.

This clonotype was found many times. The chain recombines TRBV5-6 with TRBJ2-7; D gene ambiguous. The ends were cut back, 2 bases at V and 5 bases at J, with 11 bases in the middle. Germline V gene lookup returns CDR1 SGHDT and CDR2 YYEEEE. The CDR3 length is 13 residues. CDR3 nucleotide sequence: TGTGCCAGCAGCTTCCAAGGTTTTGACGAGCAGTACTTC. Amino acid sequence: CASSFQGFDEQYF. Full variable domain (missing parts from reference TRBV5-6 and TRBJ2-7): DAGVTQSPTHLIKTRGQQVTLRCSPKSGHDTVSWYQQALGQGPQFIFQYYEEEERQRGNFPDRFSGHQFPNYSSELNVNALLLGDSALYLCASSFQGFDEQYFGPGTRLTVT.

The chain links TRBV7-9 to TRBJ2-3; no definite D call. This CDR3 contains 12 residues. Germline assignment: CDR1 SEHNR and CDR2 FQNEAQ (reference sequence). The V end lost 3 bases, the J end lost 5 bases, and 6 bases lay between the germline ends. CDR3 nucleotide sequence: TGTGCCAGCAGCTTTACGCTAGATACGCAGTATTTT. Translating gives CASSFTLDTQYF.

The chain joins TRBV20-1 to TRBJ2-1; TRBD2 agrees at 11 bases. Germline V gives CDR1 DFQATT, CDR2 SNEGSKA (reference sequence). This CDR3 is built from 13 residues. The trim removed 4 bases at V and 7 bases at J, leaving 3 bases unmatched. CDR3 region: CSATSGRKNEQFF. DNA for the CDR3: TGCAGTGCTACTAGCGGGAGGAAGAATGAGCAGTTCTTC.

This clonotype was seen repeatedly, ten times or more. As DNA, the CDR3 is TGCAGCGTTGGTATCGGGGATCTTGGAAAGCAGTATTTT. Its translation is CSVGIGDLGKQYF. V is TRBV29-1 and J is TRBJ2-3; D may be TRBD2 (5 bases). Germline CDR1 SQVTM, CDR2 ANQGSEA. This CDR3 comprises 13 residues. V lost 4 bases and J lost 11, with 19 bases in between.

This clonotype was observed many times. This sequence joins TRBV6-2 or TRBV6-3 and TRBJ2-1; possibly TRBD2 for D (6 bases). V was clipped by 2 bases and J by 8 bases, with 16 bases between them. This CDR3 contains 15 residues. Germline lookup yields CDR1 MNHEY and CDR2 SVGEGT. The CDR3 sequence: CASSYPTGERYEQFF. The DNA for the CDR3 is TGTGCCAGCAGTTACCCCACGGGAGAACGGTATGAGCAGTTCTTC.

This clonotype came up many times. This chain uses TRBV11-2 with TRBJ2-1; no reliable D call. From germline, CDR1 is SGHAT and CDR2 FQNNGV. V was pared by 2 bases and J by 6 bases, with 14 bases between. CDR3 size: 15 residues. The CDR3 DNA is TGTGCCAGCAGCTTACTCCGGGCTACATCCAATGAGCAGTTCTTC. Its translation is CASSLLRATSNEQFF. Drawing the rest from reference TRBV11-2 and TRBJ2-1, the complete variable domain is EAGVAQSPRYKIIEKRQSVAFWCNPISGHATLYWYQQILGQGPKLLIQFQNNGVVDDSQLPKDRFSAERLKGVDSTLKIQPAKLEDSAVYLCASSLLRATSNEQFFGPGTRLTVL.

This rearrangement joins TRBV9 to TRBJ2-3; the match to TRBD2 covers 12 bases. Trimming took 6 bases from V and 5 from J; bases not matched to a gene: 13. Germline CDR1 and CDR2: SGDLS and YYNGEE. This CDR3 spans 17 amino acids. DNA of the CDR3: TGTGCCAGCAATTCCGGGACTAGCGGGCGAATGGGAGATACGCAGTATTTT. Its translation is CASNSGTSGRMGDTQYF.

This clonotype was seen repeatedly, ten times or more. The J gene is TRBJ2-7, the V gene TRBV29-1, with a possible D match to TRBD1 (5 bases). V was trimmed by 5 bases and J by 2 bases, leaving 13 bases between them. CDR3 length equals 13 residues. Germline lookup yields CDR1 SQVTM and CDR2 ANQGSEA. CDR3 nucleotides: TGCAGCGTTATTAAGGGGCCAGCCTACGAGCAGTACTTC. As protein: CSVIKGPAYEQYF.